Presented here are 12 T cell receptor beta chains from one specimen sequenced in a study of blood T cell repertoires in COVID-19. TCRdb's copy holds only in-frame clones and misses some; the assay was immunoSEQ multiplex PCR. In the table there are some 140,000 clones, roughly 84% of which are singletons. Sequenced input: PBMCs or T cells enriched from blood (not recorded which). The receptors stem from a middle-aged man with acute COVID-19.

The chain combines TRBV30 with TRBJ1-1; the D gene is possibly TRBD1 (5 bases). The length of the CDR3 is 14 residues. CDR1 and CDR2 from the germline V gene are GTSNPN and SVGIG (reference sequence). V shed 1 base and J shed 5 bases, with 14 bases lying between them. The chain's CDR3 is CAWSGDYRGTEAFF. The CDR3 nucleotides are TGTGCCTGGAGTGGGGACTACCGAGGGACTGAAGCTTTCTTT.

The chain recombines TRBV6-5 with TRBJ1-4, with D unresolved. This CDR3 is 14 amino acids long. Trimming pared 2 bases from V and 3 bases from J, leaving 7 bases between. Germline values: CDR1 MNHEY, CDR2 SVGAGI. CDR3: CASSYREANEKLFF. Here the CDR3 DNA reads TGTGCCAGCAGTTACAGGGAGGCTAATGAAAAACTGTTTTTT.

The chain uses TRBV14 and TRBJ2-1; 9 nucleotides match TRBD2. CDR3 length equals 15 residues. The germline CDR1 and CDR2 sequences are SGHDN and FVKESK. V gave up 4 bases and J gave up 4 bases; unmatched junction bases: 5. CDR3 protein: CASSPTSGTYNEQFF. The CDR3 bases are TGTGCCAGCAGCCCGACTAGCGGCACGTACAATGAGCAGTTCTTC.

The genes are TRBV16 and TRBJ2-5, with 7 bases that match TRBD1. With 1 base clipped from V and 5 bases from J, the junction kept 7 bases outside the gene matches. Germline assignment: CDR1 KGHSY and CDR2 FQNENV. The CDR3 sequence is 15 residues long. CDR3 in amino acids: CASSQLQGPAETQYF. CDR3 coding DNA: TGTGCCAGCAGCCAATTACAGGGGCCGGCGGAGACCCAGTACTTC.

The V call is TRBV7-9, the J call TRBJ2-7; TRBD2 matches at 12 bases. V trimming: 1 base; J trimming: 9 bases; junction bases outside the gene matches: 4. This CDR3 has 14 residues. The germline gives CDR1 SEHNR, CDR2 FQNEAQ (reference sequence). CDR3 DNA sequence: TGTGCCAGCAGCTTAGGACTAGCGGGAGAGGGGCAGTACTTC. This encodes CASSLGLAGEGQYF.

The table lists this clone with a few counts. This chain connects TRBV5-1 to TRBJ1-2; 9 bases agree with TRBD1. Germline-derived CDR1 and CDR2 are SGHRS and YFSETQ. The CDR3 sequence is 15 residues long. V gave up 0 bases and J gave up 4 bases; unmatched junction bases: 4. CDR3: CASSLAGGQGYGYTF. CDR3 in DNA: TGCGCCAGCAGCTTGGCCGGGGGACAGGGCTATGGCTACACCTTC.

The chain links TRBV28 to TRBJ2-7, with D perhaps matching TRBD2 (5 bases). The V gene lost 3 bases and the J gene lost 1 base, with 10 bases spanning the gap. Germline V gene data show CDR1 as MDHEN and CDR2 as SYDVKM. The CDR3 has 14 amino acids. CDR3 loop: CASSFKRISYEQYF. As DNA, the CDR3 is TGTGCCAGCAGTTTTAAGCGGATATCCTACGAGCAGTACTTC. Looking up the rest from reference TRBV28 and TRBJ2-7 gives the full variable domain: DVKVTQSSRYLVKRTGEKVFLECVQDMDHENMFWYRQDPGLGLRLIYFSYDVKMKEKGDIPEGYSVSREKKERFSLILESASTNQTSMYLCASSFKRISYEQYFGPGTRLTVT.

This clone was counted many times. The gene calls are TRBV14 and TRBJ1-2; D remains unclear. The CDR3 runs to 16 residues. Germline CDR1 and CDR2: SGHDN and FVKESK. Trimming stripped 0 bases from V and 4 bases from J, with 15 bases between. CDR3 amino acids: CASSQDLTAGIYGYTF. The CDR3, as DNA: TGTGCCAGCAGCCAAGACCTGACCGCGGGAATCTATGGCTACACCTTC.

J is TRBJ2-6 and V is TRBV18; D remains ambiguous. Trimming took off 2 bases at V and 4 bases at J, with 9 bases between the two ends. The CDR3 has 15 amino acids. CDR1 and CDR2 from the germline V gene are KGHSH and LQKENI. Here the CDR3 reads CASSPGQAGANVLTF. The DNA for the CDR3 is TGTGCCAGCTCACCAGGGCAGGCAGGGGCCAACGTCCTGACTTTC. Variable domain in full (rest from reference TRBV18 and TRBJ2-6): NAGVMQNPRHLVRRRGQEARLRCSPMKGHSHVYWYRQLPEEGLKFMVYLQKENIIDESGMPKERFSAEFPKEGPSILRIQQVVRGDSAAYFCASSPGQAGANVLTFGAGSRLTVL.

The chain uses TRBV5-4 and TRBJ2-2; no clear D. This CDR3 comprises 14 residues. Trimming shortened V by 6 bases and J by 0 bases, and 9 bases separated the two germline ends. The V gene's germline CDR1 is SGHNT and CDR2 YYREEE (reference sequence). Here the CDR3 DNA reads TGTGCCAGCACACGAAGCGCGAACACCGGGGAGCTGTTTTTT. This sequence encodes CASTRSANTGELFF.

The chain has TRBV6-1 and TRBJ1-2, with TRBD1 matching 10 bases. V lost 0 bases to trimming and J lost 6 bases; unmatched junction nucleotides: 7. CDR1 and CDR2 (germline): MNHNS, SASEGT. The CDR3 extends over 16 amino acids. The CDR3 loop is CASSEAGTGVGDGYTF. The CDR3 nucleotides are TGTGCCAGCAGTGAAGCTGGGACAGGGGTTGGGGATGGCTACACCTTC.

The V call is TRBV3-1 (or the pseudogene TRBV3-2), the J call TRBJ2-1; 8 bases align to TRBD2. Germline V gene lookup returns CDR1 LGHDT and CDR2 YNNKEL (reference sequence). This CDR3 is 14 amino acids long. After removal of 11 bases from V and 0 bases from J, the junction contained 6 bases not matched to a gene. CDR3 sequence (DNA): TGTGCCGCGGGGGGCCCTAGCTCCTACAATGAGCAGTTCTTC. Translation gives CAAGGPSSYNEQFF.